This record looks at one T cell receptor beta chain sequence and its context. TCRdb reprocessed the 5' RACE reads via MiXCR and lists one record per CDR3 protein. The repertoire holds approximately 1.8 million distinct CDR3 sequences, with about 32% as singletons. This specimen belongs to a study of identical twins. Germline CDR1 and CDR2: DFQATT and SNEGSKA (reference sequence). V lost 3 bases to trimming and J lost 13 bases, with 22 bases between them. CDR3 length: 14 amino acids. This sequence joins TRBV20-1 and TRBJ2-4; the D gene could be TRBD1 or TRBD2 (6 bases each). The sample was cord blood. This TCR came from a newborn girl in good health. CDR3 sequence reads: CSASWGARQYGQYF. CDR3 coding DNA: TGCAGTGCTAGTTGGGGGGCGAGGCAGTACGGGCAGTACTTC.